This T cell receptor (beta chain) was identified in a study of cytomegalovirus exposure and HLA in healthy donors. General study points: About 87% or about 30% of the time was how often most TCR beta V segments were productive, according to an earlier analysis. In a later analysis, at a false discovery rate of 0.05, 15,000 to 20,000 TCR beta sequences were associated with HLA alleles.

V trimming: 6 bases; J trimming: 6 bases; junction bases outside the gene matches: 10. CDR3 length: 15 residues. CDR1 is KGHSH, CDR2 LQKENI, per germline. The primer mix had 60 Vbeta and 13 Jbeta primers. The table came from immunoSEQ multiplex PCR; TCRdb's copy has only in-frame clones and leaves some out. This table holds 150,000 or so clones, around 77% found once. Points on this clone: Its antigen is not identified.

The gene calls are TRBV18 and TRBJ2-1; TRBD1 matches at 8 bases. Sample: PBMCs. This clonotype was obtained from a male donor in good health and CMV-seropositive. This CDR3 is CASSPKRTGSNEQFF. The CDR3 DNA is TGTGCCAGCTCGCCTAAGAGGACAGGGTCCAATGAGCAGTTCTTC.